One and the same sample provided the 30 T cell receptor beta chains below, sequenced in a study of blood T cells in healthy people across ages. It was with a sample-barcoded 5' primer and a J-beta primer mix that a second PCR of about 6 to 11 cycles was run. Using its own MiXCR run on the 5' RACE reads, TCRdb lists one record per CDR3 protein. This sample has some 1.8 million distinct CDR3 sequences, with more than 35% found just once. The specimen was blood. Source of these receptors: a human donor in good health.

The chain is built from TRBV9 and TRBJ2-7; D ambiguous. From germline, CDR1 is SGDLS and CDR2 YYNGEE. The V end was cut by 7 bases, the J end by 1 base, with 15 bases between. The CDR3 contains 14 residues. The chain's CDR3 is CASGGDPQSYEQYF. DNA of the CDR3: TGTGCCAGCGGCGGAGATCCCCAATCCTACGAGCAGTACTTC.

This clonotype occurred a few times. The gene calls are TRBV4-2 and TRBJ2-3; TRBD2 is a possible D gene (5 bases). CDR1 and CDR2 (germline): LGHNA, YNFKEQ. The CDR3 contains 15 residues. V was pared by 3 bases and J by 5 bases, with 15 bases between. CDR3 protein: CASSQTTSSVDTQYF. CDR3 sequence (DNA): TGTGCCAGCAGCCAGACTACAAGCAGCGTAGATACGCAGTATTTT.

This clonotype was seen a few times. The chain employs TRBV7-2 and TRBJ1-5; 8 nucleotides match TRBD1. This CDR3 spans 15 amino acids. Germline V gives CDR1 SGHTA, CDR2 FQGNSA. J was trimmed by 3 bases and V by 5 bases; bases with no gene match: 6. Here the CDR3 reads CASSPPGQVNQPQHF. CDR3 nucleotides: TGTGCCAGCAGCCCTCCGGGACAGGTCAATCAGCCCCAGCATTTT.

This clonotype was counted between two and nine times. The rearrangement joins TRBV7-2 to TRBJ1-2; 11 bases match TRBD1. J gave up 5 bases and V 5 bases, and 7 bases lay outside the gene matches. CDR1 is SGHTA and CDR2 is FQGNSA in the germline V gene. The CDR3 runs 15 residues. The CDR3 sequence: CASSDGQGARYGYTF. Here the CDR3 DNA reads TGTGCCAGCAGCGACGGACAGGGGGCGCGGTATGGCTACACCTTC.

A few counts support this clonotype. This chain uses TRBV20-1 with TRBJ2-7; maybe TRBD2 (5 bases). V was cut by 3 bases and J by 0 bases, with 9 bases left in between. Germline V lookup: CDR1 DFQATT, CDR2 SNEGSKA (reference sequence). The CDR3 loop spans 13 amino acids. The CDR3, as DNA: TGCAGTGCTAGTACAGCGGTCTCCTACGAGCAGTACTTC. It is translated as CSASTAVSYEQYF.

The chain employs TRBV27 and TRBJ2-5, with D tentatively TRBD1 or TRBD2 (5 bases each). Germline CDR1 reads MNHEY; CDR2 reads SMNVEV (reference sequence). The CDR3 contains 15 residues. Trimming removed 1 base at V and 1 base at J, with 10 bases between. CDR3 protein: CASSLFSGTQETQYF. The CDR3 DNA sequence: TGTGCCAGCAGTTTATTTTCGGGGACCCAAGAGACCCAGTACTTC.

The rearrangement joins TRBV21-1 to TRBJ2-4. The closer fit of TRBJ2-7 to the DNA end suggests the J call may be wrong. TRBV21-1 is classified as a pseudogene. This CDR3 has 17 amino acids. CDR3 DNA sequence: TGTGCCAGCAGCAACCTAGGCAGTGACCTTAACCTCTACGAGCAGTACTTC. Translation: CASSNLGSDLNLYEQYF.

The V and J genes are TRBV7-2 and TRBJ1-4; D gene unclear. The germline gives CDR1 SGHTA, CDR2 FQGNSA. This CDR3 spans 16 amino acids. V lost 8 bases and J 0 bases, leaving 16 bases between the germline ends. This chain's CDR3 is CASGIGPLATNEKLFF. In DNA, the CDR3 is TGTGCCAGCGGCATAGGGCCGCTTGCAACTAATGAAAAACTGTTTTTT.

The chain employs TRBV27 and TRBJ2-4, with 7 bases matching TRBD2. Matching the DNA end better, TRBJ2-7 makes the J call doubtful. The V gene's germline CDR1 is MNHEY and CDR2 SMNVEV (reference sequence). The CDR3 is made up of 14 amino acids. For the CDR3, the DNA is TGTGCCAGCAGTTCAGGACTAGGTATGGGCGAGCAGTACTTC. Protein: CASSSGLGMGEQYF.

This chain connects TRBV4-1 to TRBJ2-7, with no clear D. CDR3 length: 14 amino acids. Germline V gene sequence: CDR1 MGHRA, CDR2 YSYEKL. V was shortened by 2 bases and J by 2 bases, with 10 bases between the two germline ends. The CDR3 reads CASSQWSEPYEQYF. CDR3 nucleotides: TGCGCCAGCAGCCAATGGTCGGAGCCCTACGAGCAGTACTTC.

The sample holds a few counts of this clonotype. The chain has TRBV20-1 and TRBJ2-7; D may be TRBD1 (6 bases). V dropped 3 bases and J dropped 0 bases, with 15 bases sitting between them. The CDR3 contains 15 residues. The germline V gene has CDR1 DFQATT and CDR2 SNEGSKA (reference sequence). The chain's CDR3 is CSARRTQGTSYEQYF. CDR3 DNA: TGCAGTGCTAGGAGAACACAGGGCACCTCCTACGAGCAGTACTTC.

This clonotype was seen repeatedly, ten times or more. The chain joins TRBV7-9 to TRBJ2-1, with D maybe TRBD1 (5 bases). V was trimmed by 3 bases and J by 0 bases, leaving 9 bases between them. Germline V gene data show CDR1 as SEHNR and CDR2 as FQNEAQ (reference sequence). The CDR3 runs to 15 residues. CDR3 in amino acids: CASSFDRSSYNEQFF. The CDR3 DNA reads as TGTGCCAGCAGCTTCGACAGAAGCTCCTACAATGAGCAGTTCTTC.

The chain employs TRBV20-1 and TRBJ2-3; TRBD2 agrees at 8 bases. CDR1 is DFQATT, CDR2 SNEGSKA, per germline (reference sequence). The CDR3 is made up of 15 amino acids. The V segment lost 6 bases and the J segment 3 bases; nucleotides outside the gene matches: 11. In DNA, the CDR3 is TGCAGTGCAAGCAACCGGGGGGGCGGGACAGATACGCAGTATTTT. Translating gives CSASNRGGGTDTQYF.

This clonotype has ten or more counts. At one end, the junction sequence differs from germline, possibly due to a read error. The chain's CDR3 is CASSLAPFYEQYF. CDR3 DNA sequence: TGTGCCAGCAGTTTAGCCCCCTTCTACGAGCAGTACTTC. The rearrangement uses TRBV7-2 and TRBJ2-7; D unclear. This CDR3 region has 13 residues. Germline-derived CDR1 and CDR2 are SGHTA and FQGNSA.

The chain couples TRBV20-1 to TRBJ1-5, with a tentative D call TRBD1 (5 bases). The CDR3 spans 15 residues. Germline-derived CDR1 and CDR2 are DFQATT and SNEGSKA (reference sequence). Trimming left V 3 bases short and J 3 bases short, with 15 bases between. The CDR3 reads CSASSDRDDNQPQHF. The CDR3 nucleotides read TGCAGTGCTAGCTCGGACCGGGACGACAATCAGCCCCAGCATTTT.

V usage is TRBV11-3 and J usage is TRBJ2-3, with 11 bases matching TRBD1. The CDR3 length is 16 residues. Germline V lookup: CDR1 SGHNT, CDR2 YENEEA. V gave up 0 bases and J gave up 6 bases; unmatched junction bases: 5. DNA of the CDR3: TGTGCCAGCAGCTTAGACGGACAGGGGGCGGCCGATACGCAGTATTTT. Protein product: CASSLDGQGAADTQYF.

The CDR3 is CASKRGVLNRVGYTF. The CDR3 DNA follows: TGTGCCAGCAAGAGGGGTGTCCTTAACAGGGTTGGCTACACCTTC. V gene TRBV12-3 or TRBV12-4 combines with J gene TRBJ1-2, with D possibly being TRBD1 (6 bases). This CDR3 contains 15 residues. Trimming left V 7 bases short and J 7 bases short, with 22 bases between.

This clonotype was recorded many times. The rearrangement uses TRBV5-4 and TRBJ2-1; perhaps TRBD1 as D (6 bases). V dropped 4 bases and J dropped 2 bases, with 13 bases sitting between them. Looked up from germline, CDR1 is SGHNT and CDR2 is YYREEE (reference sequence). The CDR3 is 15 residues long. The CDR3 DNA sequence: TGTGCCAGCAGCCCTAGAACAGGGACCTACAATGAGCAGTTCTTC. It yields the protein CASSPRTGTYNEQFF.

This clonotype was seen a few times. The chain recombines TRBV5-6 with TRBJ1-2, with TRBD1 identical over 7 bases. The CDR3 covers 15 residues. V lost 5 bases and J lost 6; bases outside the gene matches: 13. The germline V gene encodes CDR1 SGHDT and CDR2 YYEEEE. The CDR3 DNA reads TGTGCCAGCAGACCGATAAGTGACAGGGAGGATGGCTACACCTTC. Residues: CASRPISDREDGYTF. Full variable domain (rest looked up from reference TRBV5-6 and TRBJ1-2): DAGVTQSPTHLIKTRGQQVTLRCSPKSGHDTVSWYQQALGQGPQFIFQYYEEEERQRGNFPDRFSGHQFPNYSSELNVNALLLGDSALYLCASRPISDREDGYTFGSGTRLTVV.

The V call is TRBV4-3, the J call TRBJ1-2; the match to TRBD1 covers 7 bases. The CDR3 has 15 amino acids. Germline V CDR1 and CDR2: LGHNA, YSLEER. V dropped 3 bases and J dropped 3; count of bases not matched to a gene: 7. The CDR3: CASSQRTGTYYGYTF. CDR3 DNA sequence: TGCGCCAGCAGCCAGCGGACAGGAACCTACTATGGCTACACCTTC.

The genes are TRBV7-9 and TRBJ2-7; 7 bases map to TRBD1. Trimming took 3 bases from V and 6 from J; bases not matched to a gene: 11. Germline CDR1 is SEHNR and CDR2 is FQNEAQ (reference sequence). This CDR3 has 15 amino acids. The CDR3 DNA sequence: TGTGCCAGCAGCTTGAGACAGGACAGGACGAGCGAGCAGTACTTC. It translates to CASSLRQDRTSEQYF.

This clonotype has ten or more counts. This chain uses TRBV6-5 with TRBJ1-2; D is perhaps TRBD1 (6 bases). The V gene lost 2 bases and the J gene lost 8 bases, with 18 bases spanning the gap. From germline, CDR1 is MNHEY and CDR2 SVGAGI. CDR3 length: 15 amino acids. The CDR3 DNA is TGTGCCAGCAGTTACACACTTACACAGGGTAGGGGCTACACCTTC. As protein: CASSYTLTQGRGYTF.

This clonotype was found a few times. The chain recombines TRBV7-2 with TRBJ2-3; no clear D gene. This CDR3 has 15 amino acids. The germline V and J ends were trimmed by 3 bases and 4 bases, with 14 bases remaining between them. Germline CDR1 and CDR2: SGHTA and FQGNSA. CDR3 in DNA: TGTGCCAGCAGCTTCATCAGTATGATGGCAGATACGCAGTATTTT. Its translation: CASSFISMMADTQYF.

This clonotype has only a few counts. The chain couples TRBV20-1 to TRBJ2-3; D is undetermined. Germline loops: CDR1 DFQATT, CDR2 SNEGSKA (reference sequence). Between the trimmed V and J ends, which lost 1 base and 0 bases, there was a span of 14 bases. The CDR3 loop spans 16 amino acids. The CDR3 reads CSARVDEITSTDTQYF. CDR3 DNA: TGCAGTGCTAGAGTGGACGAGATTACTAGCACAGATACGCAGTATTTT.

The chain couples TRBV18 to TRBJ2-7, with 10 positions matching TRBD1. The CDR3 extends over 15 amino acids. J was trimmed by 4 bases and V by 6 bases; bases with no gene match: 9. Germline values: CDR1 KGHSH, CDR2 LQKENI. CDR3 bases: TGTGCCAGCTCCGAAGGGACAGGGGACTCGTACGAGCAGTACTTC. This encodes CASSEGTGDSYEQYF.

As DNA, the CDR3 is TGTGCCAGCAGCCCCCAATTAAGGGACAGGTGGACCACACATGAGACCCAGTACTTC. As protein: CASSPQLRDRWTTHETQYF. The rearrangement links TRBV5-6 to TRBJ2-5, with TRBD1 identical over 8 bases. CDR3 length: 19 amino acids. The germline V gene has CDR1 SGHDT and CDR2 YYEEEE. The ends lost 4 bases at V and 5 bases at J; junction bases unmatched: 22. The entire variable domain, with the rest obtained from reference TRBV5-6 and TRBJ2-5, is as follows: DAGVTQSPTHLIKTRGQQVTLRCSPKSGHDTVSWYQQALGQGPQFIFQYYEEEERQRGNFPDRFSGHQFPNYSSELNVNALLLGDSALYLCASSPQLRDRWTTHETQYFGPGTRLLVL.

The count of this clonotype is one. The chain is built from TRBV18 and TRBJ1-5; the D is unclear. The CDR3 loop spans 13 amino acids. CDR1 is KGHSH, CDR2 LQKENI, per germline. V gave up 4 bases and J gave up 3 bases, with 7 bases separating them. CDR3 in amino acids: CASSHGINQPQHF. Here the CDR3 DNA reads TGTGCCAGCTCACACGGTATCAATCAGCCCCAGCATTTT.

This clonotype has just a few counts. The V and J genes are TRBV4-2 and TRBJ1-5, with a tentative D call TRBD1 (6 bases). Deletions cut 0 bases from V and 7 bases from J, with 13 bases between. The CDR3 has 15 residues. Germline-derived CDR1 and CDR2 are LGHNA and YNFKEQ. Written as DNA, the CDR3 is TGTGCCAGCAGCCAAGATGTGGGGGGCGTCCAGCCCCAGCATTTT. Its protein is CASSQDVGGVQPQHF.

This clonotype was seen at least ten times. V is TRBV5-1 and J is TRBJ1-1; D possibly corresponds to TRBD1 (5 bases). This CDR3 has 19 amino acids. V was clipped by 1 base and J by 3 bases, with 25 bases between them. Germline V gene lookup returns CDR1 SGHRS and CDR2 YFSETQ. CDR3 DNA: TGCGCCAGCAGCTTGTTTGTTTTAAGTTCGGGGGGGAGGCACACTGAAGCTTTCTTT. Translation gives CASSLFVLSSGGRHTEAFF.

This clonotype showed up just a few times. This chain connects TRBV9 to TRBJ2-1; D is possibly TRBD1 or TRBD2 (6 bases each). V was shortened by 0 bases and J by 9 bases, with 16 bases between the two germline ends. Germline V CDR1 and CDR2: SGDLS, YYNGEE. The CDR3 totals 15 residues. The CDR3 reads CASSVGGAPVIEQFF. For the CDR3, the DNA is TGTGCCAGCAGCGTAGGGGGGGCCCCTGTCATTGAGCAGTTCTTC.